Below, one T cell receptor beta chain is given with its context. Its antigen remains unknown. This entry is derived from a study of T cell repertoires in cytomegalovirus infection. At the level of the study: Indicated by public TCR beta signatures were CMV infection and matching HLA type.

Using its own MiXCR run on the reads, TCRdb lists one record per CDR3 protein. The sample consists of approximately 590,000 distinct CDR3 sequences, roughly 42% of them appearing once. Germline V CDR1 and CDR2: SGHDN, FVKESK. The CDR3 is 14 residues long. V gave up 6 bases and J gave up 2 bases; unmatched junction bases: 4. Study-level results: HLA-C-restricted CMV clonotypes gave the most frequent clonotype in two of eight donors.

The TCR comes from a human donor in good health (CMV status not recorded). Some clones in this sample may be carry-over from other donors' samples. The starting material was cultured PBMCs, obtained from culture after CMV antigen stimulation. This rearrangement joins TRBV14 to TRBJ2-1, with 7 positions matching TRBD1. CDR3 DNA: TGTGCCAGCAGAGACAGGGACACCTACAATGAGCAGTTCTTC. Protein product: CASRDRDTYNEQFF.